A single sample gave rise to the 25 T cell receptor beta chains below, sequenced in a study of blood T cell repertoires in COVID-19. TCRdb's table, derived via immunoSEQ multiplex PCR, lists solely in-frame clones and lacks some. The repertoire includes some 99,000 clones, around 82% of them detected once, and around 4% sits in the top ten. The sequenced sample consisted of peripheral blood. The source of these receptors is a human donor in a cohort sampled during active or convalescent COVID-19.

The chain employs TRBV7-2 and TRBJ2-7, with 10 bases that match TRBD2. The CDR3 has 15 amino acids. Germline V CDR1 and CDR2: SGHTA, FQGNSA. V shed 2 bases, J shed 0 bases, and the junction held 1 base outside the gene matches. The CDR3 bases are TGTGCCAGCAGCTTACTAGCGGGAGCCTCCTACGAGCAGTACTTC. Translating it yields CASSLLAGASYEQYF.

As for this clone: Sequence at one end of the junction differs from germline and may be a read error. The V and J genes are TRBV29-1 and TRBJ1-2; TRBD1 matches 7 bases. Per the germline V gene, CDR1 is SQVTM and CDR2 is ANQGSEA. The CDR3 runs to 12 residues. CDR3 nucleotides: TGCAGCGCATTACAGGGGAACTACGGCTACACCTTC. Protein product: CSALQGNYGYTF.

The V gene is TRBV7-9, the J gene TRBJ1-1; D is ambiguous. V was shortened by 2 bases and J by 11 bases, with 12 bases between the two germline ends. Germline CDR1 and CDR2: SEHNR and FQNEAQ (reference sequence). The CDR3 has 12 amino acids. CDR3 sequence: CASSLQVSRAFF. In DNA form, the CDR3 reads TGTGCCAGCAGCTTACAGGTCTCTCGGGCTTTCTTT.

This clone has only a few counts. Within the sample, other DNA sequences also encode this same CDR3. This chain uses TRBV6-2 or TRBV6-3 with TRBJ2-7, with 12 bases lining up with TRBD1. Germline V gene sequence: CDR1 MNHEY, CDR2 SVGEGT. The junction had 9 bases not matched to a gene; V was cut back by 5 bases and J by 4 bases. CDR3 length equals 16 residues. The CDR3 region has the DNA TGTGCCAGCAGTCCGGCGCCGGGACAGGGGGCTTACGAGCAGTACTTC. Amino acid sequence: CASSPAPGQGAYEQYF.

The chain joins TRBV9 to TRBJ2-3; tentative D call: TRBD1 (6 bases). Germline CDR1 is SGDLS and CDR2 is YYNGEE. This CDR3 spans 15 amino acids. The V end lost 2 bases, the J end lost 1 base, and 11 bases lay between the germline ends. DNA for the CDR3: TGTGCCAGCAGCGTTTCCCCAGGGGGCACAGATACGCAGTATTTT. It translates to CASSVSPGGTDTQYF. Together with reference TRBV9 and TRBJ2-3, the CDR3 gives the full variable domain: DSGVTQTPKHLITATGQRVTLRCSPRSGDLSVYWYQQSLDQGLQFLIQYYNGEERAKGNILERFSAQQFPDLHSELNLSSLELGDSALYFCASSVSPGGTDTQYFGPGTRLTVL.

The V call is TRBV4-2, the J call TRBJ2-5, with 16 nucleotides matching TRBD2. CDR3 length: 17 residues. CDR1 LGHNA and CDR2 YNFKEQ come from the germline V gene. J was trimmed by 5 bases and V by 4 bases; bases with no gene match: 7. CDR3 nucleotide sequence: TGTGCCAGCAGCCCGGGGACTAGCGGGAGGGTATTTGAGACCCAGTACTTC. This encodes CASSPGTSGRVFETQYF.

The chain carries TRBV12-3 or TRBV12-4 and TRBJ1-5; no firm D call. This CDR3 has 12 amino acids. V was cut by 7 bases and J by 4 bases, with 8 bases left in between. The CDR3 region has the DNA TGTGCCAGCACCTCGGGGAATCAGCCCCAGCATTTT. This translates into CASTSGNQPQHF.

The V gene is TRBV7-8, the J gene TRBJ2-7, with D maybe TRBD1 (6 bases). This CDR3 is 16 amino acids long. V lost 5 bases and J lost 2, with 19 bases in between. The germline CDR1 and CDR2 sequences are SGHVS and FQNEAQ. This CDR3 reads CASSRSPGHAPYEQYF. Here the CDR3 DNA reads TGTGCCAGCAGCCGGAGCCCGGGACACGCACCCTACGAGCAGTACTTC.

The chain is built from TRBV28 and TRBJ2-7; possibly TRBD2 for D (6 bases). CDR1 and CDR2 from the germline V gene are MDHEN and SYDVKM. The CDR3 is 13 residues long. V lost 7 bases and J 0 bases, leaving 10 bases between the germline ends. The CDR3 here is CASIGSLSYEQYF. CDR3 DNA: TGTGCCAGCATCGGGAGCCTCTCCTACGAGCAGTACTTC.

The chain couples TRBV5-1 to TRBJ2-1; D remains ambiguous. Trimming pared 0 bases from V and 5 bases from J, leaving 12 bases between. The CDR3 is made up of 15 amino acids. Germline V gives CDR1 SGHRS, CDR2 YFSETQ. The CDR3 DNA reads as TGCGCCAGCAGCTTGGTGGTAGCAGTTAACAATGAGCAGTTCTTC. The encoded protein is CASSLVVAVNNEQFF.

This chain joins TRBV7-2 and TRBJ1-2; D call uncertain. The CDR3 length is 15 residues. V was pared by 0 bases and J by 4 bases, with 12 bases between. Germline V lookup: CDR1 SGHTA, CDR2 FQGNSA. The CDR3 here is CASSLAPGLVYGYTF. Written as DNA, the CDR3 is TGTGCCAGCAGCTTAGCTCCTGGACTGGTCTATGGCTACACCTTC.

The V call is TRBV7-2, the J call TRBJ2-2, with a weak D call TRBD2 (5 bases). Germline lookup yields CDR1 SGHTA and CDR2 FQGNSA. This CDR3 has 16 amino acids. V lost 4 bases to trimming and J lost 7 bases, with 19 bases between them. CDR3 DNA sequence: TGTGCCAGCAGCTCACGACTGGCCCGGGGTCACGGGGAGCTGTTTTTT. Its protein is CASSSRLARGHGELFF.

The rearrangement links TRBV4-3 to TRBJ2-2, with 9 bases identical to TRBD1. The germline CDR1 and CDR2 sequences are LGHNA and YSLEER. After removal of 4 bases from V and 4 bases from J, the junction contained 13 bases not matched to a gene. CDR3 length equals 18 residues. Here the CDR3 DNA reads TGCGCCAGCAGCCTCGAATACAAACAGGGGGCGCGCACCGGGGAGCTGTTTTTT. This translates into CASSLEYKQGARTGELFF.

Worth noting for this clone: Other DNA sequences within the sample encode an identical CDR3. The V gene is TRBV7-2, the J gene TRBJ2-1; 14 bases map to TRBD2. Germline lookup yields CDR1 SGHTA and CDR2 FQGNSA. This CDR3 spans 16 amino acids. The V gene end was trimmed by 4 bases and the J gene end by 9 bases; junction bases not matched to a gene: 8. The CDR3 DNA reads TGTGCCAGCAGCTCTACGACTAGCGGGGGGGCTCGTGAGCAGTTCTTC. Protein product: CASSSTTSGGAREQFF.

The chain employs TRBV7-9 and TRBJ2-3; D is possibly TRBD1 (7 bases). Trimming took off 4 bases at V and 2 bases at J, with 16 bases between the two ends. Germline CDR1 SEHNR, CDR2 FQNEAQ (reference sequence). CDR3 size: 16 residues. The CDR3 loop reads CASSSDDREDTDTQYF. The CDR3 DNA follows: TGTGCCAGCAGCTCAGATGACAGGGAGGACACAGATACGCAGTATTTT. The variable domain in full, completed from reference TRBV7-9 and TRBJ2-3, reads DTGVSQNPRHKITKRGQNVTFRCDPISEHNRLYWYRQTLGQGPEFLTYFQNEAQLEKSRLLSDRFSAERPKGSFSTLEIQRTEQGDSAMYLCASSSDDREDTDTQYFGPGTRLTVL.

The chain is built from TRBV7-2 and TRBJ2-7; 8 bases are shared with TRBD2. The germline V gene encodes CDR1 SGHTA and CDR2 FQGNSA. The junction had 3 bases not matched to a gene; V was cut back by 2 bases and J by 3 bases. This CDR3 spans 14 amino acids. The CDR3: CASSLSGRSYEQYF. Written as DNA, the CDR3 is TGTGCCAGCAGCTTAAGCGGGAGAAGCTACGAGCAGTACTTC. Filled out from reference TRBV7-2 and TRBJ2-7, the complete variable domain reads GAGVSQSPSNKVTEKGKDVELRCDPISGHTALYWYRQSLGQGLEFLIYFQGNSAPDKSGLPSDRFSAERTGGSVSTLTIQRTQQEDSAVYLCASSLSGRSYEQYFGPGTRLTVT.

The rearrangement joins TRBV9 to TRBJ2-1; 7 bases are shared with TRBD1. The ends lost 3 bases at V and 5 bases at J; junction bases unmatched: 8. CDR3 length: 15 amino acids. Germline lookup yields CDR1 SGDLS and CDR2 YYNGEE. The CDR3 here is CASSESLGQNNEQFF. DNA for the CDR3: TGTGCCAGCAGCGAGTCCCTGGGACAGAACAATGAGCAGTTCTTC.

The chain employs TRBV28 and TRBJ2-7; TRBD2 matches at 14 bases. The CDR3 has 15 residues. V lost 6 bases and J lost 6; bases outside the gene matches: 7. The germline gives CDR1 MDHEN, CDR2 SYDVKM. The CDR3 DNA reads as TGTGCCAGCAGGGGGACTAGCGGGAGTAGGGGCGAGCAGTACTTC. As protein: CASRGTSGSRGEQYF.

The chain carries TRBV6-2 or TRBV6-3 and TRBJ1-2; a possible D gene is TRBD1 (5 bases). The V end lost 2 bases, the J end lost 8 bases, and 15 bases lay between the germline ends. The length of the CDR3 is 14 residues. Germline loops: CDR1 MNHEY, CDR2 SVGEGT. CDR3 bases: TGTGCCAGCAGTTACGGATCAGGGTCTACCGGCTACACCTTC. Amino acids: CASSYGSGSTGYTF.

The chain links TRBV18 to TRBJ1-1; D not certain. Germline V lookup: CDR1 KGHSH, CDR2 LQKENI. The CDR3 extends over 14 amino acids. With 1 base removed from V and 1 base from J, the gap between germline ends came to 7 bases. The CDR3 region is CASSPRGENTEAFF. The CDR3 DNA reads TGTGCCAGCTCACCACGGGGAGAGAACACTGAAGCTTTCTTT. The full variable domain, its missing parts supplied by reference TRBV18 and TRBJ1-1, is NAGVMQNPRHLVRRRGQEARLRCSPMKGHSHVYWYRQLPEEGLKFMVYLQKENIIDESGMPKERFSAEFPKEGPSILRIQQVVRGDSAAYFCASSPRGENTEAFFGQGTRLTVV.

The chain combines TRBV9 with TRBJ2-3; TRBD2 is a possible D gene (6 bases). Germline V gives CDR1 SGDLS, CDR2 YYNGEE. This CDR3 is 16 amino acids long. Trimming cost V 0 bases and J 0 bases, with 11 bases left between them. CDR3 bases: TGTGCCAGCAGCGTAGCTGGCGGGGCTAGCACAGATACGCAGTATTTT. Translated: CASSVAGGASTDTQYF.

The V gene is TRBV6-5, the J gene TRBJ1-3, with D possibly matching TRBD1 (6 bases). Germline CDR1 is MNHEY and CDR2 is SVGAGI. Trimming pared 5 bases from V and 2 bases from J, leaving 13 bases between. This CDR3 is built from 15 residues. CDR3 in DNA: TGTGCCAGCAGTCTACTGGGGGGGCCTGGAAACACCATATATTTT. It codes for CASSLLGGPGNTIYF.

The J gene is TRBJ1-2, the V gene TRBV18, with D unclear. The CDR3 totals 14 residues. In germline, CDR1 is KGHSH, CDR2 LQKENI. Trimming removed 5 bases from V and 13 bases from J, with 23 bases in between. CDR3 protein: CASSRTGEEFGCTF. The CDR3 DNA sequence: TGTGCCAGCTCAAGGACCGGGGAAGAGTTTGGGTGCACCTTC. The full variable domain, in which reference TRBV18 and TRBJ1-2 provide the parts outside the CDR3, is NAGVMQNPRHLVRRRGQEARLRCSPMKGHSHVYWYRQLPEEGLKFMVYLQKENIIDESGMPKERFSAEFPKEGPSILRIQQVVRGDSAAYFCASSRTGEEFGCTFGSGTRLTVV.

This clone was recorded once. The chain links TRBV5-1 to TRBJ2-2, with 7 bases matching TRBD2. CDR3 size: 15 residues. With 4 bases clipped from V and 1 base from J, the junction kept 4 bases outside the gene matches. From germline, CDR1 is SGHRS and CDR2 YFSETQ. The CDR3 DNA sequence: TGCGCCAGCAGCGTCGGACTAGTGAACACCGGGGAGCTGTTTTTT. Protein: CASSVGLVNTGELFF.

CDR3 loop: CASSLVGATEAFF. DNA of the CDR3: TGTGCCAGCAGCTTAGTAGGGGCCACCGAAGCTTTCTTT. This chain connects TRBV11-1 to TRBJ1-1; tentative D call: TRBD1 (5 bases). Looked up from germline, CDR1 is SGHAT and CDR2 is FQDESV (reference sequence). This CDR3 comprises 13 residues. Trimming pared 1 base from V and 8 bases from J, leaving 11 bases between.